What follows are 21 T cell receptor beta chains derived from one specimen sequenced in a study of long-term antiretroviral therapy in people with HIV. Survey-level immunoSEQ v3.0 assays were run. The repertoire was sequenced with immunoSEQ multiplex PCR; TCRdb's copy has only in-frame clones and lacks some. The sample comprises 20,000 to 25,000 clones, around 82% of which are singletons, and more than 5.5% rests with the top ten. Specimen: unsorted PBMCs, collected 1.5 years after starting antiretroviral therapy. The receptors derive from a man aged 25-45 years with HIV.

The rearrangement joins TRBV14 to TRBJ2-1; D gene uncertain. Germline CDR1 SGHDN, CDR2 FVKESK. The CDR3 extends over 12 amino acids. The germline V and J ends were trimmed by 4 bases and 9 bases, with 10 bases remaining between them. The CDR3 is CASSRAGGEQFF. CDR3 coding DNA: TGTGCCAGCAGCCGCGCTGGCGGTGAGCAGTTCTTC. Looking up the rest from reference TRBV14 and TRBJ2-1 gives the full variable domain: EAGVTQFPSHSVIEKGQTVTLRCDPISGHDNLYWYRRVMGKEIKFLLHFVKESKQDESGMPNNRFLAERTGGTYSTLKVQPAELEDSGVYFCASSRAGGEQFFGPGTRLTVL.

This clone was seen a few times. Other DNA sequences in this specimen translate into the identical CDR3. The genes are TRBV4-3 and TRBJ1-2, with D tentatively TRBD1 (5 bases). With 0 bases removed from V and 0 bases from J, the gap between germline ends came to 8 bases. This CDR3 spans 15 amino acids. Germline V gene lookup returns CDR1 LGHNA and CDR2 YSLEER. CDR3 sequence reads: CASSQDSGTNYGYTF. CDR3 DNA: TGCGCCAGCAGCCAAGATTCAGGGACTAACTATGGCTACACCTTC.

This chain links TRBV4-3 with TRBJ2-1; tentative D call: TRBD2 (6 bases). Trimming removed 0 bases at V and 2 bases at J, with 14 bases between. CDR3 length equals 17 residues. In germline, CDR1 is LGHNA, CDR2 YSLEER. The CDR3 here is CASSQDVGGITYNEQFF. As DNA, the CDR3 is TGCGCCAGCAGCCAAGATGTGGGCGGGATAACCTACAATGAGCAGTTCTTC.

This chain uses TRBV4-3 with TRBJ2-7; 7 bases are a match to TRBD1. Germline CDR1 and CDR2: LGHNA and YSLEER. After removal of 5 bases from V and 3 bases from J, the junction contained 10 bases not matched to a gene. The CDR3 is 15 residues long. CDR3 sequence (DNA): TGCGCCAGCAGCGCTTACAGGGGAGAAAGCTACGAGCAGTACTTC. This encodes CASSAYRGESYEQYF.

The gene calls are TRBV19 and TRBJ1-5; no clear D. Trimming took 7 bases from V and 4 from J, leaving 11 bases between them. The length of the CDR3 is 13 residues. Germline loops: CDR1 LNHDA, CDR2 SQIVND (reference sequence). CDR3 residues: CASTLSLNQPQHF. CDR3 DNA sequence: TGTGCCAGTACCCTTAGCTTGAATCAGCCCCAGCATTTT.

A few counts support this clone. This chain uses TRBV11-2 with TRBJ2-3; 8 bases fit TRBD1. In germline, CDR1 is SGHAT, CDR2 FQNNGV. The CDR3 runs 14 residues. V dropped 3 bases and J dropped 8; count of bases not matched to a gene: 7. DNA of the CDR3: TGTGCCAGCAGCTTTATCCAGGGGGCTGGTACGCAGTATTTT. This sequence encodes CASSFIQGAGTQYF.

The genes are TRBV5-1 and TRBJ2-1, with 7 bases lining up with TRBD2. The CDR3 is 13 amino acids. V gave up 6 bases and J gave up 6 bases; unmatched junction bases: 6. Germline V gene lookup returns CDR1 SGHRS and CDR2 YFSETQ. Here the CDR3 DNA reads TGCGCCAGCACTGGCGGGAGAGGCAATGAGCAGTTCTTC. Translated: CASTGGRGNEQFF.

This sequence joins TRBV5-4 and TRBJ2-2; 7 nucleotides agree with TRBD2. Germline CDR1 SGHNT, CDR2 YYREEE (reference sequence). The CDR3 is 16 amino acids. Losses at the gene ends were 0 bases for V and 3 bases for J; bases not matched to a gene: 5. CDR3 region: CASSLGTGGYTGELFF. The CDR3 coding sequence is TGTGCCAGCAGCTTGGGGACGGGGGGTTACACCGGGGAGCTGTTTTTT.

The chain couples TRBV30 to TRBJ2-5; D is tentatively TRBD1 or TRBD2 (5 bases each). V was clipped by 0 bases and J by 3 bases, with 8 bases between them. Germline V gene lookup returns CDR1 GTSNPN and CDR2 SVGIG (reference sequence). This CDR3 has 13 residues. The CDR3 DNA sequence: TGTGCCTGGAGTGTATGGGGGAAAGAGACCCAGTACTTC. Amino acids: CAWSVWGKETQYF.

The genes are TRBV9 and TRBJ2-7, with 7 bases fitting TRBD1. J lost 2 bases, V lost 0 bases, and 5 bases had no gene match. The CDR3 runs 15 residues. Germline V gives CDR1 SGDLS, CDR2 YYNGEE. The CDR3 nucleotides are TGTGCCAGCAGCGTAGGGGACAGCCCACCCTACGAGCAGTACTTC. This gives the protein CASSVGDSPPYEQYF. Together with reference TRBV9 and TRBJ2-7, the CDR3 gives the full variable domain: DSGVTQTPKHLITATGQRVTLRCSPRSGDLSVYWYQQSLDQGLQFLIQYYNGEERAKGNILERFSAQQFPDLHSELNLSSLELGDSALYFCASSVGDSPPYEQYFGPGTRLTVT.

The chain is built from TRBV4-1 and TRBJ2-3, with D unclear. From germline, CDR1 is MGHRA and CDR2 YSYEKL. The germline V and J ends were trimmed by 0 bases and 2 bases, with 9 bases remaining between them. CDR3 length: 15 residues. CDR3 residues: CASSQDGTSTDTQYF. DNA of the CDR3: TGCGCCAGCAGCCAAGACGGTACTTCCACAGATACGCAGTATTTT.

V usage is TRBV2 and J usage is TRBJ1-2; 8 bases are shared with TRBD1. The CDR3 has 15 amino acids. CDR1 SNHLY and CDR2 FYNNEI come from the germline V gene. Losses at the gene ends were 6 bases for V and 2 bases for J; bases not matched to a gene: 8. This CDR3 is CASRERTGSNYGYTF. The DNA for the CDR3 is TGTGCCAGCAGGGAAAGGACAGGGTCGAACTATGGCTACACCTTC.

The genes are TRBV7-9 and TRBJ1-6; maybe TRBD1 (6 bases). Between the trimmed V and J ends, which lost 4 bases and 7 bases, there was a span of 17 bases. This CDR3 has 16 amino acids. Germline CDR1 and CDR2: SEHNR and FQNEAQ (reference sequence). The CDR3 bases are TGTGCCAGCAGCTCTCAGCGGGACAATCACAATTCACCCCTCCACTTT. Protein product: CASSSQRDNHNSPLHF.

The chain couples TRBV4-3 to TRBJ2-2, with D perhaps TRBD2 (6 bases). Per the germline V gene, CDR1 is LGHNA and CDR2 is YSLEER. The CDR3 is made up of 16 amino acids. The ends were cut back, 0 bases at V and 4 bases at J, with 12 bases in the middle. The CDR3 DNA follows: TGCGCCAGCAGCCAAGACCCGGCGGGGCCCACCGGGGAGCTGTTTTTT. Its translation: CASSQDPAGPTGELFF.

This clone was detected only once. This sequence joins TRBV7-9 and TRBJ2-3; 7 nucleotides agree with TRBD2. CDR1 is SEHNR and CDR2 is FQNEAQ in the germline V gene (reference sequence). With V trimmed by 5 bases and J by 3 bases, 11 bases remained unmatched. CDR3 length equals 16 residues. The CDR3 bases are TGTGCCAGCAGCAACTCGTGGGGGGGGAGGACAGATACGCAGTATTTT. Translating gives CASSNSWGGRTDTQYF.

This clone has a handful of counts. The chain combines TRBV28 with TRBJ2-2, with D unclear. CDR1 and CDR2 (germline): MDHEN, SYDVKM. Trimming cost V 4 bases and J 4 bases, with 13 bases left between them. The CDR3 is 15 residues long. In DNA, the CDR3 is TGTGCCAGCAGTTGGAACCCGCGTCGCACCGGGGAGCTGTTTTTT. Protein: CASSWNPRRTGELFF. Variable domain in full (rest from reference TRBV28 and TRBJ2-2): DVKVTQSSRYLVKRTGEKVFLECVQDMDHENMFWYRQDPGLGLRLIYFSYDVKMKEKGDIPEGYSVSREKKERFSLILESASTNQTSMYLCASSWNPRRTGELFFGEGSRLTVL.

CDR3 protein: CSVGGGLRYAEAFF. The CDR3 DNA follows: TGCAGCGTTGGTGGCGGGCTTCGGTACGCTGAAGCTTTCTTT. The chain links TRBV29-1 to TRBJ1-1; no definite D call. CDR1 is SQVTM, CDR2 ANQGSEA, per germline. CDR3 size: 14 residues. With 4 bases removed from V and 6 bases from J, the gap between germline ends came to 18 bases.

CDR3 sequence (DNA): TGTGCCAGCAGTTCCCGTGCGGCGGGGGGAACAGATACGCAGTATTTT. Its protein product is CASSSRAAGGTDTQYF. This rearrangement joins TRBV28 to TRBJ2-3, with 8 bases lining up with TRBD2. The CDR3 totals 16 residues. Germline CDR1 and CDR2: MDHEN and SYDVKM. Unmatched junction bases numbered 9, after V lost 4 bases and J lost 3 bases. Full variable domain (remainder filled in from reference TRBV28 and TRBJ2-3): DVKVTQSSRYLVKRTGEKVFLECVQDMDHENMFWYRQDPGLGLRLIYFSYDVKMKEKGDIPEGYSVSREKKERFSLILESASTNQTSMYLCASSSRAAGGTDTQYFGPGTRLTVL.

This clone was recorded a few times. The chain is built from TRBV7-3 and TRBJ2-2; D uncertain. V lost 2 bases and J 4 bases, leaving 11 bases between the germline ends. The CDR3 is made up of 15 amino acids. Germline CDR1 SGHTA, CDR2 FQGTGA. CDR3 region: CASSLFLRGTGELFF. CDR3 nucleotide sequence: TGTGCCAGCAGCTTATTTCTCCGTGGCACCGGGGAGCTGTTTTTT.

The chain uses TRBV30 and TRBJ1-2; D perhaps matches TRBD1 (6 bases). Germline lookup yields CDR1 GTSNPN and CDR2 SVGIG (reference sequence). The CDR3 is made up of 13 amino acids. Trimming left V 5 bases short and J 3 bases short, with 13 bases between. The chain's CDR3 is CAWHTGYDYGYTF. The CDR3 DNA reads TGTGCCTGGCATACAGGGTACGACTATGGCTACACCTTC.

The genes are TRBV18 and TRBJ1-1; D not resolved. The germline V gene encodes CDR1 KGHSH and CDR2 LQKENI. This CDR3 is built from 16 residues. Trimming cost V 2 bases and J 0 bases, with 13 bases left between them. CDR3 nucleotides: TGTGCCAGCTCACCAGCCCCGTCGGCAGTGAACACTGAAGCTTTCTTT. Translated, it gives CASSPAPSAVNTEAFF.